What follows is one T cell receptor (beta chain) and its context. The assay, immunoSEQ v3.0, was run at survey level. Sequencing was performed with immunoSEQ multiplex PCR; in TCRdb, only in-frame clones are kept and a portion is missing. The repertoire has 11,000 to 15,000 clones, 88% of them found once; the top ten carry about 9.9%. This sample is part of a study of long-term antiretroviral therapy in people with HIV. The CDR3 has 16 amino acids. V gave up 1 base and J gave up 2 bases, with 14 bases separating them. Germline V gene data show CDR1 as LGHNA and CDR2 as YSLEER. The sequencing used unsorted PBMCs, collected 6.2 years after starting antiretroviral therapy. This TCR came from a man aged 35-49 years with HIV. V usage is TRBV4-3 and J usage is TRBJ2-5; no reliable D call. In nucleotides, the CDR3 is TGCGCCAGCAGCCAAGGTCTATCGCGGAAGCAAGAGACCCAGTACTTC. The encoded protein is CASSQGLSRKQETQYF.